Following are 24 T cell receptor beta chains from one sample sequenced in a study of T-cell memory formation after mild COVID-19. TCRdb processed the 5' RACE reads anew with MiXCR; each CDR3 protein has one entry. This table has 350,000 or so distinct CDR3 sequences, 10% to 15% appearing once. The sample comprised PBMCs or a T cell subset sorted from them (not recorded which). All receptors come from a man between 18 and 35 years old who had mild COVID-19 (a few samples of this study predate the infection). Cell type and time point are not known.

The V and J genes are TRBV18 and TRBJ2-3; 8 positions match TRBD1. Germline CDR1 and CDR2: KGHSH and LQKENI. This CDR3 is 15 amino acids long. The trim removed 4 bases at V and 0 bases at J, leaving 3 bases unmatched. This chain's CDR3 is CASSLGTGSTDTQYF. CDR3 in DNA: TGTGCCAGCTCACTCGGGACAGGAAGCACAGATACGCAGTATTTT.

With regard to this clonotype: One end of the junction is discordant with germline, which a read error may explain. The gene calls are TRBV27 and TRBJ2-7, with D perhaps matching TRBD2 (5 bases). The CDR3 is made up of 15 amino acids. Germline CDR1 MNHEY, CDR2 SMNVEV (reference sequence). The CDR3 spells CASSLYGEGWYEQYF. CDR3 nucleotide sequence: TGTGCCAGCAGCTTATATGGTGAGGGATGGTACGAGCAGTACTTC.

The chain combines TRBV7-9 with TRBJ2-2; 7 bases align to TRBD2. V lost 6 bases and J lost 4; bases outside the gene matches: 5. The germline V gene has CDR1 SEHNR and CDR2 FQNEAQ (reference sequence). This CDR3 has 14 residues. The CDR3 DNA reads TGTGCCAGCAGGGGGACTAACTTCACCGGGGAGCTGTTTTTT. Protein sequence: CASRGTNFTGELFF.

In this sample, this clonotype turned up once. The chain employs TRBV6-2 or TRBV6-3 and TRBJ1-6; a possible D gene is TRBD1 (5 bases). This CDR3 is built from 15 residues. Deletions cut 0 bases from V and 9 bases from J, with 12 bases between. Germline loops: CDR1 MNHEY, CDR2 SVGEGT. DNA of the CDR3: TGTGCCAGCAGTTACTCAGCTGGGAGGGGTTCACCCCTCCACTTT. It translates to CASSYSAGRGSPLHF.

In this sample, this clonotype turned up a few times. The V call is TRBV11-1, the J call TRBJ2-7; either TRBD1 or TRBD2 may supply D (6 bases each). V lost 3 bases and J lost 4, with 10 bases in between. The CDR3 has 13 amino acids. Per the germline V gene, CDR1 is SGHAT and CDR2 is FQDESV (reference sequence). The CDR3 sequence: CASSLGGWYEQYF. As DNA, the CDR3 is TGTGCCAGCAGCTTGGGGGGCTGGTACGAGCAGTACTTC. Looking up the rest from reference TRBV11-1 and TRBJ2-7 gives the full variable domain: EAEVAQSPRYKITEKSQAVAFWCDPISGHATLYWYRQILGQGPELLVQFQDESVVDDSQLPKDRFSAERLKGVDSTLKIQPAELGDSAMYLCASSLGGWYEQYFGPGTRLTVT.

This clonotype was seen only a few times. This chain connects TRBV15 to TRBJ1-6, with TRBD1 identical over 7 bases. CDR3 length: 14 amino acids. V dropped 2 bases and J dropped 7; count of bases not matched to a gene: 2. Germline values: CDR1 LNHNV, CDR2 YYDKDF (reference sequence). CDR3 in amino acids: CATSRQGGNSPLHF. DNA for the CDR3: TGTGCCACCAGCAGACAGGGGGGAAATTCACCCCTCCACTTT.

This clonotype was observed a handful of times. The rearrangement joins TRBV10-3 to TRBJ2-7; no clear D. The CDR3 runs 16 residues. The germline V gene has CDR1 ENHRY and CDR2 SYGVKD. Trimming pared 3 bases from V and 0 bases from J, leaving 15 bases between. The chain's CDR3 is CAISDPPVRGSYEQYV. The CDR3 DNA reads TGTGCCATCAGTGACCCTCCCGTGAGAGGCTCCTACGAGCAGTACGTC.

The J gene is TRBJ2-2, the V gene TRBV4-3; a weak D match, TRBD2 (6 bases). The V end lost 2 bases, the J end lost 5 bases, and 9 bases lay between the germline ends. Germline CDR1 and CDR2: LGHNA and YSLEER. This CDR3 contains 14 residues. The CDR3 is CASSQFGGTGELFF. The CDR3 nucleotides are TGCGCCAGCAGCCAATTCGGGGGTACCGGGGAGCTGTTTTTT.

The CDR3 DNA follows: TGCGCCAGCAGCCAAGCAAGAGACAATGAGCAGTTCTTC. This encodes CASSQARDNEQFF. The rearrangement uses TRBV4-1 and TRBJ2-1; D uncertain. CDR3 length equals 13 residues. Germline CDR1 is MGHRA and CDR2 is YSYEKL. The V gene lost 1 base and the J gene lost 5 bases, with 6 bases spanning the gap.

There are a few counts of this clonotype. This chain links TRBV4-1 with TRBJ1-5; D is undetermined. Germline values: CDR1 MGHRA, CDR2 YSYEKL. The germline V and J ends were trimmed by 0 bases and 3 bases, with 9 bases remaining between them. CDR3 size: 15 residues. CDR3: CASSQERAVNQPQHF. The CDR3 DNA sequence: TGCGCCAGCAGCCAAGAAAGGGCGGTCAATCAGCCCCAGCATTTT.

The chain joins TRBV6-2 or TRBV6-3 to TRBJ2-7, with D possibly being TRBD2 (5 bases). Trimming left V 6 bases short and J 5 bases short, with 14 bases between. This CDR3 is built from 13 residues. CDR1 and CDR2 from the germline V gene are MNHEY and SVGEGT. The CDR3 coding sequence is TGTGCCAGCAGACGGACTGCCCGACACGAGCAGTACGTC. Translation gives CASRRTARHEQYV.

V and J are TRBV12-3 or TRBV12-4 and TRBJ2-3; perhaps TRBD2 as D (6 bases). The CDR3 sequence is 14 residues long. V dropped 5 bases and J dropped 2 bases, with 11 bases sitting between them. The CDR3: CASSIRDFTDTQYF. The CDR3 coding sequence is TGTGCCAGCAGTATACGGGACTTCACAGATACGCAGTATTTT.

This clonotype was counted many times. The chain is built from TRBV20-1 and TRBJ2-5; D is perhaps TRBD1 or TRBD2 (5 bases each). Trimming left V 6 bases short and J 2 bases short, with 13 bases between. CDR3 size: 13 residues. Germline V gene sequence: CDR1 DFQATT, CDR2 SNEGSKA (reference sequence). The DNA for the CDR3 is TGCAGTGCCCCGCTAGAGGGGCAAGAGACCCAGTACTTC. As protein: CSAPLEGQETQYF.

This clonotype has just a few counts. The rearrangement uses TRBV6-2 or TRBV6-3 and TRBJ2-3; 11 bases align to TRBD2. V was pared by 5 bases and J by 1 base, with 8 bases of the junction left unmatched. The CDR3 is 17 residues long. Per germline, CDR1 MNHEY and CDR2 SVGEGT. This chain's CDR3 is CASSPIAGGPRTDTQYF. As DNA, the CDR3 is TGTGCCAGCAGTCCGATAGCGGGGGGGCCGCGCACAGATACGCAGTATTTT.

In this sample, this clonotype turned up many times. V gene TRBV5-1 combines with J gene TRBJ2-7; 10 bases fit TRBD1. V gave up 0 bases and J gave up 5 bases; unmatched junction bases: 5. The CDR3 spans 15 residues. From germline, CDR1 is SGHRS and CDR2 YFSETQ. The CDR3 sequence is CASSLEGQGGDEQYF. DNA for the CDR3: TGCGCCAGCAGCTTGGAAGGACAGGGGGGGGACGAGCAGTACTTC.

J is TRBJ2-3 and V is TRBV7-2; maybe TRBD1 (5 bases). The CDR3 has 13 amino acids. V lost 11 bases to trimming and J lost 2 bases, with 14 bases between them. Per germline, CDR1 SGHTA and CDR2 FQGNSA. The CDR3: CAGGALVTDTQYF. DNA of the CDR3: TGTGCCGGTGGGGCCCTGGTCACAGATACGCAGTATTTT.

This clonotype was recorded a few times. The chain has TRBV3-1 and TRBJ2-1; TRBD1 might be the D (6 bases). Germline CDR1 LGHDT, CDR2 YNNKEL (reference sequence). V was pared by 6 bases and J by 3 bases, with 12 bases between. The CDR3 has 14 residues. The DNA for the CDR3 is TGTGCCAGCAGGGGGGCGTACAACTACAATGAGCAGTTCTTC. Protein: CASRGAYNYNEQFF.

This clonotype was detected ten times or more. The genes are TRBV10-3 and TRBJ1-1; no reliable D call. The CDR3 contains 14 residues. V lost 6 bases to trimming and J lost 3 bases, with 14 bases between them. Germline CDR1 and CDR2: ENHRY and SYGVKD. CDR3 DNA sequence: TGTGCCATCAGACGTGACGACCTCTACACTGAAGCTTTCTTT. This gives the protein CAIRRDDLYTEAFF.

A few counts support this clonotype. V gene TRBV15 combines with J gene TRBJ2-1; TRBD2 matches 12 bases. The length of the CDR3 is 16 residues. V shed 3 bases, J shed 8 bases, and the junction held 8 bases outside the gene matches. Per the germline V gene, CDR1 is LNHNV and CDR2 is YYDKDF (reference sequence). The CDR3 loop is CATSSEWTSGVDEQFF. CDR3 nucleotide sequence: TGTGCCACCAGCAGCGAGTGGACTAGCGGGGTCGATGAGCAGTTCTTC.

This chain's CDR3 is CASSTDTGGPEAFF. CDR3 DNA sequence: TGTGCCAGCTCCACCGATACAGGGGGACCTGAAGCTTTCTTT. The V and J genes are TRBV5-5 and TRBJ1-1; TRBD1 aligns across 8 bases. In germline, CDR1 is SGHKS, CDR2 YYEKEE (reference sequence). CDR3 length: 14 amino acids. V was clipped by 7 bases and J by 6 bases; unmatched bases: 11. Variable domain in full (rest from reference TRBV5-5 and TRBJ1-1): DAGVTQSPTHLIKTRGQQVTLRCSPISGHKSVSWYQQVLGQGPQFIFQYYEKEERGRGNFPDRFSARQFPNYSSELNVNALLLGDSALYLCASSTDTGGPEAFFGQGTRLTVV.

This clonotype was seen repeatedly, ten times or more. This chain connects TRBV12-3 or TRBV12-4 to TRBJ1-5; 7 positions match TRBD1. The V segment lost 4 bases and the J segment 6 bases; nucleotides outside the gene matches: 9. The CDR3 totals 15 residues. CDR3 DNA: TGTGCCAGCAGTTCGGGACAGCCCTCAAGTCAGCCCCAGCATTTT. It is translated as CASSSGQPSSQPQHF.

This clonotype appeared a few times. V gene TRBV20-1 combines with J gene TRBJ2-1; D is unresolved. Germline V lookup: CDR1 DFQATT, CDR2 SNEGSKA (reference sequence). V was clipped by 5 bases and J by 9 bases, with 20 bases between them. This CDR3 comprises 14 residues. The CDR3 loop reads CSAQKPPGSGEQFF. Written as DNA, the CDR3 is TGCAGTGCTCAGAAACCGCCTGGCTCCGGTGAGCAGTTCTTC.

The rearrangement links TRBV7-2 to TRBJ2-7; TRBD2 is a possible D gene (6 bases). The germline V and J ends were trimmed by 2 bases and 2 bases, with 10 bases remaining between them. From germline, CDR1 is SGHTA and CDR2 FQGNSA. There are 14 residues in the CDR3. CDR3 nucleotides: TGTGCCAGCAGCTTAAATAGCGGAGCCTACGAGCAGTACTTC. Its protein product is CASSLNSGAYEQYF.

The chain links TRBV7-3 to TRBJ1-6, with D possibly TRBD1 on 5 matching bases. CDR1 is SGHTA and CDR2 is FQGTGA in the germline V gene. The V end lost 5 bases, the J end lost 11 bases, and 13 bases lay between the germline ends. CDR3 size: 13 residues. The CDR3 reads CASSPAGDPPLHF. In DNA, the CDR3 is TGTGCCAGCAGCCCCGCGGGGGATCCACCCCTCCACTTT. Filled out from reference TRBV7-3 and TRBJ1-6, the complete variable domain reads GAGVSQTPSNKVTEKGKYVELRCDPISGHTALYWYRQSLGQGPEFLIYFQGTGAADDSGLPNDRFFAVRPEGSVSTLKIQRTERGDSAVYLCASSPAGDPPLHFGNGTRLTVT.